The rows below give T cell receptor beta chains drawn from one sample of a study of identical twins. A single record per CDR3 protein comes from TCRdb applying MiXCR to the 5' RACE reads. The sample holds hundreds of thousands of distinct CDR3 sequences, approximately 18% seen once. This same sample was also taken into another study, of T cells expressing NK-cell markers.

What was sequenced was PBMCs. The receptors shown here come from a woman aged 18-35 years in good health. The CDR3 runs from the conserved cysteine through the conserved F or W. D genes are given only for firm matches. Expanded clones are given a class, and other clones once, few, many or no size at all.

>TRBD1|TRBJ2-7|many|TRBV20-1
TGCAGTGCAACGGACAGGGTCTACGAGCAGTACTTC
CSATDRVYEQYF
>.|TRBJ2-2|few|TRBV29-1
TGCAGCGTTGACTTTGCGGGGATGGCCGGGGAGCTGTTTTTT
CSVDFAGMAGELFF
>.|TRBJ1-1|.|TRBV27
TGTGCCAGCAGTTCAATGGGGTCCCTCGGCACTGAAGCTTTCTTT
CASSSMGSLGTEAFF
>.|TRBJ2-7|.|TRBV7-8
TGTGCCAGCAGCTTAGCGTTGGCCTCGTACGAGCAGTACTTC
CASSLALASYEQYF
>.|TRBJ2-3|.|TRBV20-1
TGCAGGACCGGGACGGGGAGCACAGATACGCAGTATTTT
CRTGTGSTDTQYF
>.|TRBJ2-1|.|TRBV4-3
TGCGCCAGCAGCCAAGGTGGGACTCACAATGAGCAGTTCTTC
CASSQGGTHNEQFF
>TRBD2|TRBJ2-5|few|TRBV12-3/TRBV12-4
TGTGCCAGCACCCATAGCGGGAGGCAAGAGACCCAGTACTTC
CASTHSGRQETQYF
>TRBD1|TRBJ2-3|.|TRBV5-1
TGCGCCAGCAGCCGACAGGGTTATTCAGATACGCAGTATTTT
CASSRQGYSDTQYF
>TRBD2|TRBJ2-3|.|TRBV29-1
TGCAGCGTAGCGGGACTAGCGGGACCAGATACGCAGTATTTT
CSVAGLAGPDTQYF
>.|TRBJ2-7|.|TRBV30
TGTGCCTGGAGAAGGGGCTCAGGGATCGACGAGCAGTACTTC
CAWRRGSGIDEQYF
>TRBD1|TRBJ1-6|few|TRBV11-2
TGTGCCAGCAGCTGGGGGACAGGGCCAAATTCACCCCTCCACTTT
CASSWGTGPNSPLHF
>TRBD1|TRBJ2-7|.|TRBV6-1
TGTGCCAGCAGTGATCGTCGGACAGGGTCCTACGAGCAGTACTTC
CASSDRRTGSYEQYF
>TRBD2|TRBJ2-7|many|TRBV20-1
TGCAGTGCCGCTAGCGGCTACGAGCAGTACTTC
CSAASGYEQYF
>.|TRBJ2-1|.|TRBV20-1
TGCAGTGCACTCTTCCCGGGACCTAGCTCCTACAATGAGCAGTTCTTC
CSALFPGPSSYNEQFF
>.|TRBJ2-1|.|TRBV3-1
TGTGCCAGCAGCCATCCGACCGACAACAAGGCGTTCTTC
CASSHPTDNKAFF
>.|TRBJ1-1|.|TRBV12-3/TRBV12-4
TGTGCCAGCAGTCACCACCCAGGTGGGGCTGCCAACACTGAAGCTTTCTTT
CASSHHPGGAANTEAFF
>TRBD1|TRBJ2-1|few|TRBV10-3
TGTGCCATCAGTCGTGCCCTGGACAGGACCAATGAGCAGTTCTTC
CAISRALDRTNEQFF
>TRBD2|TRBJ2-3|.|TRBV20-1
TGCAGTGCTAGAGCCCCGAGGGAGGGAGATACGCAGTATTTT
CSARAPREGDTQYF
>.|TRBJ2-1|few|TRBV6-5
TGTGCCAGCAGTTTGATCGCCGGAAGAGATGAGCAGTTCTTC
CASSLIAGRDEQFF
>.|TRBJ1-3|.|TRBV5-1
TGCGCCAGCAGCTTTGGACAGAGCTCTGGAAACACCATATATTTT
CASSFGQSSGNTIYF
>.|TRBJ2-7|few|TRBV5-5
TGTGCCAGCGCGGCGGGACAGCCACTTTACGAGCAGTACTTC
CASAAGQPLYEQYF
>TRBD2|TRBJ2-1|.|TRBV5-1
TGCGCCAGCAGCCTAGGGACTACTCTATACAATGAGCAGTTCTTC
CASSLGTTLYNEQFF
>.|TRBJ2-7|.|TRBV12-3/TRBV12-4
TGTGCCAGCAGTTTCCGGGAGCGGAACGGCGAGCAGTACTTC
CASSFRERNGEQYF
>TRBD2|TRBJ2-7|few|TRBV10-3
TGTGCCATCAGTGAAATGGCGGGAGCTAAGTACGAGCAGTACTTC
CAISEMAGAKYEQYF
>.|TRBJ1-1|few|TRBV29-1
TGCAGCGTGGGGGACAACACTGAAGCTTTCTTT
CSVGDNTEAFF
>.|TRBJ1-1|.|TRBV29-1
TGCAGCGTAGGCCCCGGAGGGCGCACTGAAGCTTTCTTT
CSVGPGGRTEAFF
>TRBD1|TRBJ2-1|few|TRBV5-1
TGCGCCAGCAGGGAGTGGCAGGGGGTTAACAATGAGCAGTTCTTC
CASREWQGVNNEQFF
>.|TRBJ2-1|many|TRBV7-9
TGTGCCAGCAGCTCTGCAGGTCGTGAGCAGTTCTTC
CASSSAGREQFF
>TRBD2|TRBJ2-1|.|TRBV6-5
TGTGCCAGCAGTTCCACGGGGGGGAGACTCTACAATGAGCAGTTCTTC
CASSSTGGRLYNEQFF
>.|TRBJ1-1|.|TRBV11-3
TGTGCCAGCAGCTTAGGTGGCGGGGGACCGAACACTGAAGCTTTCTTT
CASSLGGGGPNTEAFF
>.|TRBJ2-7|.|TRBV21-1
TGTGCCAGCCGGGACGGTCGGTACGAGCAGTACTTC
CASRDGRYEQYF
>.|TRBJ2-2|.|TRBV3-1
TGTGCCAGCAGCCGCGGTGGGCGAAGCACCGGGGAGCTGTTTTTT
CASSRGGRSTGELFF
>.|TRBJ2-7|.|TRBV7-9
TGTGCCAGCAGCTCCCGTGTCGTGGGCAGGGACTCCTACGAGCAGTACTTC
CASSSRVVGRDSYEQYF
>TRBD1|TRBJ2-7|.|TRBV18
TGTGCCAGCTCACCCTCGGGACAGGGGTTTTACGAGCAGTACTTC
CASSPSGQGFYEQYF
>.|TRBJ1-2|.|TRBV20-1
TGCAGTGCTAGAGGTCGGTCGCAATTTTATGGCTACACCTTC
CSARGRSQFYGYTF
>.|TRBJ2-7|.|TRBV12-3/TRBV12-4
TGTGCCAGCGGGGAGTTCTACGAGCAGTACTTC
CASGEFYEQYF
>TRBD2|TRBJ2-3|.|TRBV12-3/TRBV12-4
TGTGCCAGCAGTTTGCAGACTAGCGGGGCGGATACGCAGTATTTT
CASSLQTSGADTQYF
>.|TRBJ1-5|.|TRBV12-3/TRBV12-4
TGTGCCAGCAGTGTCGGGGAGCGCAATCAGCCCCAGCATTTT
CASSVGERNQPQHF
>.|TRBJ2-1|many|TRBV7-2
TGTGCCAGCAGCTTAGCCACTATATACAATGAGCAGTTCTTC
CASSLATIYNEQFF
>TRBD1|TRBJ2-5|.|TRBV5-6
TGTGCCAGCAGCTTGCAGGACAGGGGACACTACTTC
CASSLQDRGHYF
>.|TRBJ1-2|few|TRBV7-9
TGTGCCAGCAGCTTAGGGCTTCCCGGGACTGGCTACACCTTC
CASSLGLPGTGYTF
>TRBD2|TRBJ2-1|.|TRBV14
TGTGCCAGCAGCCAAGAGGGGGACGGGGGGTACAATGAGCAGTTCTTC
CASSQEGDGGYNEQFF
>.|TRBJ2-1|.|TRBV29-1
TGCAGCGTTGAAAACCGTGAGCAGTTCTTC
CSVENREQFF
>.|TRBJ2-1|few|TRBV6-2/TRBV6-3
TGTGCCAGCAGTTACTCGACCAAGATTCTCGTAAGCAATGAGCAGTTCTTC
CASSYSTKILVSNEQFF
>.|TRBJ1-1|.|TRBV29-1
TGCAGCGTTCCCGGGACTTTGGGTACTGAAGCTTTCTTT
CSVPGTLGTEAFF
>TRBD2|TRBJ2-5|.|TRBV20-1
TGCAGTGCTAGGTTAGCGGGGGGCTTGGCGAAGACCCAGTACTTC
CSARLAGGLAKTQYF
>.|TRBJ2-1|few|TRBV24-1
TGTGCCACCAGAGACACCTTGGGCAATGAGCAGTTCTTC
CATRDTLGNEQFF
>TRBD2|TRBJ2-2|.|TRBV20-1
TGCAGTGCTAGAAAGCGGGGGAACACCGGGGAGCTGTTTTTT
CSARKRGNTGELFF
>TRBD1|TRBJ2-3|.|TRBV6-1
TGTGCCAGCAGTACCTCAGGGGGCGTGTATCCAGATACGCAGTATTTT
CASSTSGGVYPDTQYF
>.|TRBJ2-7|.|TRBV6-1
TGTGCCAGCAGCCCGGGAGTGAGGGCCGAGCAGTACTTC
CASSPGVRAEQYF
>TRBD1|TRBJ1-1|few|TRBV7-2
TGTGCCAGCAGCCCAAGACAGGGGAGGGGCACTGAAGCTTTCTTT
CASSPRQGRGTEAFF
>TRBD1|TRBJ2-5|many|TRBV12-5
TGTGCTAGTGGACCGGGACAGGGCTTTCAGGAGACCCAGTACTTC
CASGPGQGFQETQYF
>.|TRBJ2-7|.|TRBV12-3/TRBV12-4
TGTGCCAGCAGTAACGGACAGACCTACGAGCAGTACTTC
CASSNGQTYEQYF
>.|TRBJ1-5|.|TRBV6-2/TRBV6-3
TGTGCCAGCAGTTATATGCGGGGGGGCAATCAGCCCCAGCATTTT
CASSYMRGGNQPQHF
>.|TRBJ2-1|.|TRBV7-6
TGTGCCAGCAGCTTAGGGAGGGACTGGTTCTTC
CASSLGRDWFF
>.|TRBJ2-1|.|TRBV7-2
TGTGCCAGCACGCAGAGCCTCGGCTGGTACAATGAGCAGTTCTTC
CASTQSLGWYNEQFF
>.|TRBJ1-1|few|TRBV12-3/TRBV12-4
TGTGCCAGCAGTTTTGAGGACCCTGAAGCTTTCTTT
CASSFEDPEAFF
>.|TRBJ2-4|.|TRBV7-6
TGTGCCAGCAGTGTAGGCCGTGGGGGGCAGAACATTCAGTACTTC
CASSVGRGGQNIQYF
>.|TRBJ2-7|.|TRBV10-1
TGCGCCAGCAGTGAACGGCGGAAGGGGGACGAGCAGTACTTC
CASSERRKGDEQYF
>.|TRBJ2-2|.|TRBV5-1
TGCGCCAGCAGCTTCGACCCAAACGGGGGGGAGCTGTTTTTT
CASSFDPNGGELFF